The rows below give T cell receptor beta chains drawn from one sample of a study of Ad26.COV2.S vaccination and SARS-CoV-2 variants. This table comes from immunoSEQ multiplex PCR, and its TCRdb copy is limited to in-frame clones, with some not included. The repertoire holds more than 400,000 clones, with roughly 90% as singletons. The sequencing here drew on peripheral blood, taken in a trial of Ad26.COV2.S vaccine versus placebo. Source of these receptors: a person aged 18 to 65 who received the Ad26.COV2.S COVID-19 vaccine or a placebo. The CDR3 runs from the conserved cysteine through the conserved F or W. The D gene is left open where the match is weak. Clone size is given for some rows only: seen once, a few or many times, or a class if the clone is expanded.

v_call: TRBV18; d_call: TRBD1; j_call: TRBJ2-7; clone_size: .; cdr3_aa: CASSPGQGHYEQYF; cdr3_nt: TGTGCCAGCTCACCGGGACAGGGGCACTACGAGCAGTACTTC
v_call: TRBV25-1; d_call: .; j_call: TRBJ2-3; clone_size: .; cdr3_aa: CASTKEPDTQYF; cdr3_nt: TGTGCCAGCACCAAGGAACCAGATACGCAGTATTTT
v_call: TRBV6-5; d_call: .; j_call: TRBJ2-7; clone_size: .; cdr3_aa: CASSYRDSSYEQYF; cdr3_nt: TGTGCCAGCAGTTACAGGGATAGCTCCTACGAGCAGTACTTC
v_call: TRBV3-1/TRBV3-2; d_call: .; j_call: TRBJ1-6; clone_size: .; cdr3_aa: CASSQKGGYNSPLHF; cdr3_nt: TGTGCCAGCAGCCAGAAGGGTGGTTATAATTCACCCCTCCACTTT
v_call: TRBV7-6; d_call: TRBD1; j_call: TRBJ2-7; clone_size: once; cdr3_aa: CASSLRQGGFSYEQYF; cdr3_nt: TGTGCCAGCAGCTTAAGACAGGGTGGCTTCTCCTACGAGCAGTACTTC
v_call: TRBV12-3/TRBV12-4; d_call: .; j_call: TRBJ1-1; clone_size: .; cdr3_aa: CASSLLGGTEAFF; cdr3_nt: TGTGCCAGCAGTTTATTAGGTGGCACTGAAGCTTTCTTT
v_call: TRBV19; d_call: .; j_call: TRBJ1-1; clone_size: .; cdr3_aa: CASSIDSGTNTEAFF; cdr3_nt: TGTGCCAGTAGTATAGATTCAGGGACCAACACTGAAGCTTTCTTT
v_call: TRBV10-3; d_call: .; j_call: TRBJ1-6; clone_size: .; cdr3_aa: CAISDRGQGRSPLHF; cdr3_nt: TGTGCCATCAGTGATAGAGGTCAGGGAAGGTCACCCCTCCACTTT
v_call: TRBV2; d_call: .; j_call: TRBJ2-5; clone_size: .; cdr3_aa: CASSEYSQGTQYF; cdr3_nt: TGTGCCAGCAGTGAATACAGCCAGGGGACCCAGTACTTC
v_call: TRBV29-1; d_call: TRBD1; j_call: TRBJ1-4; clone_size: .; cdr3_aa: CSVPLGTGVNEKLFF; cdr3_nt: TGCAGCGTCCCTCTCGGGACAGGGGTTAATGAAAAACTGTTTTTT
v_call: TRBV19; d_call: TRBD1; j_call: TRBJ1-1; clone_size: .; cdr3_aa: CAIRTGGLAEAFF; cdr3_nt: TGTGCCATCCGGACAGGGGGGCTCGCTGAAGCTTTCTTT
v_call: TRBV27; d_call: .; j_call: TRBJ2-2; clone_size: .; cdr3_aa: CASRPTRDAGELFF; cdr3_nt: TGTGCCAGCAGACCGACAAGGGACGCCGGGGAGCTGTTTTTT
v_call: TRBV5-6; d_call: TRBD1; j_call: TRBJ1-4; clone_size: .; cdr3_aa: CASSPSRDRDEKLFF; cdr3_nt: TGTGCCAGCAGCCCTTCCCGGGACAGGGACGAAAAACTGTTTTTT
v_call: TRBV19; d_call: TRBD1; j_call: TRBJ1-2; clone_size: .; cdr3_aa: CASSTGTGRPYGYTF; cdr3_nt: TGTGCCAGTAGTACCGGGACAGGGCGCCCATATGGCTACACCTTC
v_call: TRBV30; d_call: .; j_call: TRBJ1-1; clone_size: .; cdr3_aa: CAWSDPSLNTEAFF; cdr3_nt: TGTGCCTGGAGTGACCCTAGCCTGAACACTGAAGCTTTCTTT
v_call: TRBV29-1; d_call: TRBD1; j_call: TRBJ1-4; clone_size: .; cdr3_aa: CSVLNRQGGEEKLFF; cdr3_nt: TGCAGCGTTCTAAACCGACAGGGAGGAGAAGAAAAACTGTTTTTT
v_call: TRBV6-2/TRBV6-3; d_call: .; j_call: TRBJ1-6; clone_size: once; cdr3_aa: CASSYGGYVRNSPLHF; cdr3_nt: TGTGCCAGCAGTTACGGGGGATACGTGCGTAATTCACCCCTCCACTTT
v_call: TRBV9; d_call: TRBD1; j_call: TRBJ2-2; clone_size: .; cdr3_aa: CASSAASGQDNTGELFF; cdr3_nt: TGTGCCAGCAGCGCCGCATCGGGACAGGATAACACCGGGGAGCTGTTTTTT
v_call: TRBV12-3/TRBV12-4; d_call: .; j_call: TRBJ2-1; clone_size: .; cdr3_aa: CASSFPGYEQFF; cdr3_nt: TGTGCCAGCAGTTTCCCGGGATATGAGCAGTTCTTC
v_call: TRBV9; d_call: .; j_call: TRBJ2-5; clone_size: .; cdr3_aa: CASSEQGHQETQYF; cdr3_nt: TGTGCCAGCAGCGAACAGGGCCACCAAGAGACCCAGTACTTC
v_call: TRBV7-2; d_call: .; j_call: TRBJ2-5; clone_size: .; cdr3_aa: CASSPLNGARGKETQYF; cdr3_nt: TGTGCCAGCAGCCCACTAAATGGGGCTCGGGGAAAAGAGACCCAGTACTTC
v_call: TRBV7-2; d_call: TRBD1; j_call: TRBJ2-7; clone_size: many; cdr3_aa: CASSLAIQGASAEQYF; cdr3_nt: TGTGCCAGCAGCTTAGCGATCCAGGGGGCGAGCGCCGAGCAGTACTTC
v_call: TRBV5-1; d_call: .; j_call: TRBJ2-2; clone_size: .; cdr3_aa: CASSPIEQGLGTGELFF; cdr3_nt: TGCGCCAGCAGCCCCATAGAGCAGGGGCTGGGGACCGGGGAGCTGTTTTTT
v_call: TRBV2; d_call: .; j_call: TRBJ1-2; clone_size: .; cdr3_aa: CASKIVDRNYGYTF; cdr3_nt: TGTGCCAGCAAAATCGTCGACAGGAACTATGGCTACACCTTC
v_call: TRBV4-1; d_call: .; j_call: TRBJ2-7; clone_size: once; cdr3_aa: CASSQPGPSYEQYF; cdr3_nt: TGCGCCAGCAGCCAACCCGGGCCCTCCTACGAGCAGTACTTC
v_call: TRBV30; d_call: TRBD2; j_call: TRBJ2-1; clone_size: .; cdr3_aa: CAWSVKGLAFNEQFF; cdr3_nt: TGTGCCTGGAGTGTAAAGGGACTAGCATTTAATGAGCAGTTCTTC
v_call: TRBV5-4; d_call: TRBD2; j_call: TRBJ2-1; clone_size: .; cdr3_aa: CASSHTSGGYNEQFF; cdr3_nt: TGTGCCAGCAGCCATACTAGCGGGGGATACAATGAGCAGTTCTTC
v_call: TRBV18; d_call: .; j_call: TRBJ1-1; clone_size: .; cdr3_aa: CASSPPAQAGTEAFF; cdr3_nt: TGTGCCAGCTCACCACCGGCACAGGCGGGCACTGAAGCTTTCTTT
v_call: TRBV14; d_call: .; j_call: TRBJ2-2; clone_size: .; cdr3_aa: CASSQANTGELFF; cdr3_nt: TGTGCCAGCAGCCAAGCAAACACCGGGGAGCTGTTTTTT
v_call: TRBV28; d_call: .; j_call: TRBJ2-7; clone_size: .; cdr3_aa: CASSSLTEQYF; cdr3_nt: TGTGCCAGCAGTTCTCTTACCGAGCAGTACTTC
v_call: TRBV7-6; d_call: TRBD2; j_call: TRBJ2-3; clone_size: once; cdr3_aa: CASSLQGGVGATDTQYF; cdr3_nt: TGTGCCAGCAGCTTACAGGGAGGGGTCGGGGCCACAGATACGCAGTATTTT
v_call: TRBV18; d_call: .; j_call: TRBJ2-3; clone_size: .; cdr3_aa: CASSSSGIIQGDTDTQYF; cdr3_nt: TGTGCCAGCTCCTCAAGTGGAATCATCCAAGGGGACACAGATACGCAGTATTTT
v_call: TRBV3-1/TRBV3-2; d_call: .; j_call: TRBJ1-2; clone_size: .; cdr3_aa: CASSQVFSTVAYYGYTF; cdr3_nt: TGTGCCAGCAGCCAAGTTTTTTCGACAGTAGCCTACTATGGCTACACCTTC
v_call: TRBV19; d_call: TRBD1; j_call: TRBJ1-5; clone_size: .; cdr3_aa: CASSTYGTGVLGSNQPQHF; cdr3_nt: TGTGCCAGTAGTACATACGGGACAGGGGTTCTCGGAAGCAATCAGCCCCAGCATTTT
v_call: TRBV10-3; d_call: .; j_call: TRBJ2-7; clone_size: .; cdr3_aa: CAISDLAGNLGYEQYF; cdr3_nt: TGTGCCATCAGTGACCTGGCAGGAAATCTAGGTTACGAGCAGTACTTC
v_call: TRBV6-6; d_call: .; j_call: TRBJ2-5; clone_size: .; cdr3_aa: CASSFGFTQYF; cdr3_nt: TGTGCCAGCAGTTTCGGTTTTACGCAGTACTTC
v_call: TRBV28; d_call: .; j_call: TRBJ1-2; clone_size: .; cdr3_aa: CASSSGENYGYTF; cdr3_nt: TGTGCCAGCAGTTCAGGGGAGAACTATGGCTACACCTTC
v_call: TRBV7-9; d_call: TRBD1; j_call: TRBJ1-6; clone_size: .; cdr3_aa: CASRQGQGRNSPLHF; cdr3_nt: TGTGCCAGCAGGCAAGGACAGGGAAGAAATTCACCCCTCCACTTT
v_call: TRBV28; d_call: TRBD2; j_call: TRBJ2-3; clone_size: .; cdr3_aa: CASTGGGFRTDTQYF; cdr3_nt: TGTGCCAGCACTGGGGGGGGGTTTCGCACAGATACGCAGTATTTT
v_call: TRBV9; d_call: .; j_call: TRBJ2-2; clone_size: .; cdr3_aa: CASSVGGDTGELFF; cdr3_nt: TGTGCCAGCAGCGTAGGGGGCGACACCGGGGAGCTGTTTTTT
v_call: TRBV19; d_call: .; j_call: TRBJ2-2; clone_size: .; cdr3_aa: CASSSGTANTGELFF; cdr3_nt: TGTGCCAGTAGTTCCGGGACTGCAAACACCGGGGAGCTGTTTTTT
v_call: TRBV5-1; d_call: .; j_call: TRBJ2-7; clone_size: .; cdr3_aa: CASSFSGSYEQYF; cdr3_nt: TGCGCCAGCAGCTTCTCAGGGTCCTACGAGCAGTACTTC
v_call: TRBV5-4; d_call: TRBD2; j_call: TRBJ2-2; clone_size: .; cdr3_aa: CASSPDGLVTGELFF; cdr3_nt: TGTGCCAGCAGCCCGGATGGACTAGTGACCGGGGAGCTGTTTTTT
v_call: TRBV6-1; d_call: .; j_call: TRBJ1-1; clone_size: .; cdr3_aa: CASSEAWATGFQNTEAFF; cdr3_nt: TGTGCCAGCAGTGAAGCTTGGGCCACAGGATTCCAAAACACTGAAGCTTTCTTT